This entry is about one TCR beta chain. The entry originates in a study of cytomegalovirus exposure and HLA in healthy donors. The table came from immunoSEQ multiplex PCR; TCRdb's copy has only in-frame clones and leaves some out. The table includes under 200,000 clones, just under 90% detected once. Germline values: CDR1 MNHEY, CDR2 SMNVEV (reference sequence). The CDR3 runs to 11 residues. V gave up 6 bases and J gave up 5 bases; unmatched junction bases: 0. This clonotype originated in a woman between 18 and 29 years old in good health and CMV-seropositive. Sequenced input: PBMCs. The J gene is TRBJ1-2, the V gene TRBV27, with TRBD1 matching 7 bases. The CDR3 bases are TGTGCCAGCAGACAGGGGTATGGCTACACCTTC. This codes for CASRQGYGYTF.